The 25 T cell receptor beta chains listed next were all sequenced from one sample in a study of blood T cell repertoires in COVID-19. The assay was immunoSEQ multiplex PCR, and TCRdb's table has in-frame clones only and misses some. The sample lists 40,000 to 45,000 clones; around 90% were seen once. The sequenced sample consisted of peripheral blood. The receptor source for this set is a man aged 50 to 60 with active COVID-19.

CDR3 nucleotide sequence: TGTGCCAGCAGCCCTCGACAGTTCTCTGAAGCTTTCTTT. Amino acid sequence: CASSPRQFSEAFF. V usage is TRBV7-8 and J usage is TRBJ1-1; D may be TRBD1 (5 bases). This CDR3 region has 13 residues. The germline CDR1 and CDR2 sequences are SGHVS and FQNEAQ. Trimming removed 5 bases at V and 6 bases at J, with 13 bases between.

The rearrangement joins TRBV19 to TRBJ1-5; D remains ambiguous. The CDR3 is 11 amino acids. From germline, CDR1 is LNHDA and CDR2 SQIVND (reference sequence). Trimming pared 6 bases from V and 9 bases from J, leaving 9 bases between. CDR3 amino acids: CASSSGGPQHF. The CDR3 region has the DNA TGTGCCAGTAGCTCCGGAGGGCCCCAGCATTTT.

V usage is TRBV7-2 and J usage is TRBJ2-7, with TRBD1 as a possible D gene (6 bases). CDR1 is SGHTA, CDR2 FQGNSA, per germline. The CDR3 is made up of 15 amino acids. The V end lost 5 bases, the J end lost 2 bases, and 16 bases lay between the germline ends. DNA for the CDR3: TGTGCCAGCAGCCAGGGGTTGGGCTCTACCTACGAGCAGTACTTC. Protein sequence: CASSQGLGSTYEQYF.

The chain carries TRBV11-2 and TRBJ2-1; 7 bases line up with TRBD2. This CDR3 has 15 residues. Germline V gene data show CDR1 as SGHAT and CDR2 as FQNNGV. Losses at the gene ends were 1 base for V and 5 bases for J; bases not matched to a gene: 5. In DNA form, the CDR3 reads TGTGCCAGCAGCTTAGGGCTAGCGGACGACAATGAGCAGTTCTTC. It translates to CASSLGLADDNEQFF.

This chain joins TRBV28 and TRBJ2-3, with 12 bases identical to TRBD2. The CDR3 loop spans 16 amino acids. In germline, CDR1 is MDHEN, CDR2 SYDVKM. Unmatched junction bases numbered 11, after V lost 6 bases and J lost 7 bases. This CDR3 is CASSFEGLAGRNTQYF. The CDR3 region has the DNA TGTGCCAGCAGCTTCGAAGGACTAGCGGGGAGGAATACGCAGTATTTT. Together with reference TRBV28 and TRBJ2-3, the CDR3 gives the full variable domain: DVKVTQSSRYLVKRTGEKVFLECVQDMDHENMFWYRQDPGLGLRLIYFSYDVKMKEKGDIPEGYSVSREKKERFSLILESASTNQTSMYLCASSFEGLAGRNTQYFGPGTRLTVL.

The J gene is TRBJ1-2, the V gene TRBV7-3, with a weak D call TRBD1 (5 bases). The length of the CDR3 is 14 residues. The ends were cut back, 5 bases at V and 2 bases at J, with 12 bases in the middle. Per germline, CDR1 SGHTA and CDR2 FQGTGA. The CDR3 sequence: CASSIDRRNYGYTF. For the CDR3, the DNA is TGTGCCAGCAGCATTGACAGAAGAAACTATGGCTACACCTTC.

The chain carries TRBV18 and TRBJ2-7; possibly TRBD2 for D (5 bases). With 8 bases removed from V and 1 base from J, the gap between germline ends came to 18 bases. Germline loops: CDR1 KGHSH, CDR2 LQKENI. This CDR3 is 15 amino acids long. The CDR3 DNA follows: TGTGCCAGCACCCCTCCCAACGGGGAATCCTACGAGCAGTACTTC. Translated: CASTPPNGESYEQYF. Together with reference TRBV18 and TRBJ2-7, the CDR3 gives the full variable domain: NAGVMQNPRHLVRRRGQEARLRCSPMKGHSHVYWYRQLPEEGLKFMVYLQKENIIDESGMPKERFSAEFPKEGPSILRIQQVVRGDSAAYFCASTPPNGESYEQYFGPGTRLTVT.

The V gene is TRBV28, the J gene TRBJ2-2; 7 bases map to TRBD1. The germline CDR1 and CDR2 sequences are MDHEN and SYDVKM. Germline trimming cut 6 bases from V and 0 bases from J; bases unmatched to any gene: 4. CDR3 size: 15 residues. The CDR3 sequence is CASRPGTANTGELFF. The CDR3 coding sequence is TGTGCCAGCAGGCCGGGGACAGCGAACACCGGGGAGCTGTTTTTT.

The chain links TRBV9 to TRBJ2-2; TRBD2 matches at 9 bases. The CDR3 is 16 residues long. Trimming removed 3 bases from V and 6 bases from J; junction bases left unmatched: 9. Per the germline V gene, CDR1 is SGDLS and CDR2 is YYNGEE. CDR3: CASSGSSGIVSGELFF. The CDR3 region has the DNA TGTGCCAGCAGCGGGTCTAGCGGGATTGTGTCCGGGGAGCTGTTTTTT.

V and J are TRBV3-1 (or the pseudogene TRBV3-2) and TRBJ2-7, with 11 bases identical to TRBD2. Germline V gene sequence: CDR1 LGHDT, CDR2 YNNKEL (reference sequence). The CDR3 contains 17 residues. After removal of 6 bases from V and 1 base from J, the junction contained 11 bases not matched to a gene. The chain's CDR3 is CASSPPLAGGGSYEQYF. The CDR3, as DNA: TGTGCCAGCAGTCCCCCTTTAGCGGGAGGGGGGTCCTACGAGCAGTACTTC.

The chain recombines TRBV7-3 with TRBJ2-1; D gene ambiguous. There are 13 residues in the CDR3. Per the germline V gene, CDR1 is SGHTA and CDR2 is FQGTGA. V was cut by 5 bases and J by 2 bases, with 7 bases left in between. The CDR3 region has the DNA TGTGCCAGCAGCGAGACTGCCTACAATGAGCAGTTCTTC. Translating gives CASSETAYNEQFF. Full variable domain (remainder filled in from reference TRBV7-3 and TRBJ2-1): GAGVSQTPSNKVTEKGKYVELRCDPISGHTALYWYRQSLGQGPEFLIYFQGTGAADDSGLPNDRFFAVRPEGSVSTLKIQRTERGDSAVYLCASSETAYNEQFFGPGTRLTVL.

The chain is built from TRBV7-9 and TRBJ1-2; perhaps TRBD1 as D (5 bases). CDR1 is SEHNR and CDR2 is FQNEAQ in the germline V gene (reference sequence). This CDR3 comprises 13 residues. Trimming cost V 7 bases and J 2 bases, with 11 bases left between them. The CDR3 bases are TGTGCCAGCACCTCGACAGCGAACTATGGCTACACCTTC. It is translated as CASTSTANYGYTF. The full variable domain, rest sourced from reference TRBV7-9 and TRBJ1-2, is DTGVSQNPRHKITKRGQNVTFRCDPISEHNRLYWYRQTLGQGPEFLTYFQNEAQLEKSRLLSDRFSAERPKGSFSTLEIQRTEQGDSAMYLCASTSTANYGYTFGSGTRLTVV.

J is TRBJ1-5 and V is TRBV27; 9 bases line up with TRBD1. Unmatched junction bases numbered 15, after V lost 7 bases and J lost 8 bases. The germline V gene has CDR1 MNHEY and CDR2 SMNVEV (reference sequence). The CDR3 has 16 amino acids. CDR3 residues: CASNQRYTGGLEPQHF. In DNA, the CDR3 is TGTGCCAGCAACCAACGTTACACAGGGGGCTTGGAGCCCCAGCATTTT.

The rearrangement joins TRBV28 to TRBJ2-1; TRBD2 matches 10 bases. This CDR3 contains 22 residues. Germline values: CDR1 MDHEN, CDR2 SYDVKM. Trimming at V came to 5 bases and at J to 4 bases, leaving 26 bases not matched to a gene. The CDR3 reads CASSPLGQVGTSERAGYNEQFF. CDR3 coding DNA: TGTGCCAGCAGTCCCCTGGGACAGGTGGGGACTAGCGAGAGAGCCGGTTACAATGAGCAGTTCTTC.

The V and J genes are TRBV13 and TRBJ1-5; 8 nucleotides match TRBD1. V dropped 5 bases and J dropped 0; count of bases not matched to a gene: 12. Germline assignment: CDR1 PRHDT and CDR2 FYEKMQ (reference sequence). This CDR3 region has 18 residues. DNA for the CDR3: TGTGCCAGCAGCCTATCCGGGACAGGACAAATTAGCAATCAGCCCCAGCATTTT. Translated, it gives CASSLSGTGQISNQPQHF.

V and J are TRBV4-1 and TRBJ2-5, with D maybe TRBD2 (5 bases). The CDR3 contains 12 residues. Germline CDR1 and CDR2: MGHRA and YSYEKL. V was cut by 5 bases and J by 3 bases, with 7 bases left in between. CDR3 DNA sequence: TGCGCCAGCAGCAAGGGAGAAGAGACCCAGTACTTC. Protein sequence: CASSKGEETQYF.

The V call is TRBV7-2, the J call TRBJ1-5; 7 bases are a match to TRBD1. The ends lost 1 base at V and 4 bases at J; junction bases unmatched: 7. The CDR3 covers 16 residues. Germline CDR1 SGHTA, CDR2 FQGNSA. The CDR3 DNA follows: TGTGCCAGCAGCTTAGTGGCCACAGGGGAAAATCAGCCCCAGCATTTT. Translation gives CASSLVATGENQPQHF.

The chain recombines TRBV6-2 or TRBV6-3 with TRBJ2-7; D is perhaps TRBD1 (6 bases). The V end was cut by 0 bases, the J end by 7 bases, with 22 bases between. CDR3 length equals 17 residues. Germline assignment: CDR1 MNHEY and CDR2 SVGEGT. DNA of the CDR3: TGTGCCAGCAGTTACTCGACAACAGGGAGATCTTGGGGTGAGCAGTACTTC. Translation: CASSYSTTGRSWGEQYF.

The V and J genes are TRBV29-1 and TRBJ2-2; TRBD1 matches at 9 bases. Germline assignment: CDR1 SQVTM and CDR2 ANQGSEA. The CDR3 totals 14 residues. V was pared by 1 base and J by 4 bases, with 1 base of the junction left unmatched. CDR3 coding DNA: TGCAGCGTTGAAGGGACAGGGGTCACCGGGGAGCTGTTTTTT. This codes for CSVEGTGVTGELFF.

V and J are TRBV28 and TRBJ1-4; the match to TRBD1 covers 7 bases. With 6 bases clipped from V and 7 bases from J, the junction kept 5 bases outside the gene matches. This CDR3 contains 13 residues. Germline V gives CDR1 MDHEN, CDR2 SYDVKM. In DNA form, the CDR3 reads TGTGCCAGCAGGAGGGGGCTCGGTGAAAAACTGTTTTTT. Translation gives CASRRGLGEKLFF.

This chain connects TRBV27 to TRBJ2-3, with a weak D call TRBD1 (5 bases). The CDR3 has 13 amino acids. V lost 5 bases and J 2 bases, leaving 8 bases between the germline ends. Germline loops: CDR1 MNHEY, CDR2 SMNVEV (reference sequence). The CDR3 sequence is CASSLGHTDTQYF. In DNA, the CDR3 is TGTGCCAGCAGTCTAGGACACACAGATACGCAGTATTTT.

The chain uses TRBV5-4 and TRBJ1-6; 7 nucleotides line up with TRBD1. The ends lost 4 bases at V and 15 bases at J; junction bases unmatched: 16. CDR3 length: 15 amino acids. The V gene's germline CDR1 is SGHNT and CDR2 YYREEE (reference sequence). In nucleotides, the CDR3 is TGTGCCAGCAGCCCGGGACAGTCTCAAGGGCACAACCTCCACTTT. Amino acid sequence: CASSPGQSQGHNLHF.

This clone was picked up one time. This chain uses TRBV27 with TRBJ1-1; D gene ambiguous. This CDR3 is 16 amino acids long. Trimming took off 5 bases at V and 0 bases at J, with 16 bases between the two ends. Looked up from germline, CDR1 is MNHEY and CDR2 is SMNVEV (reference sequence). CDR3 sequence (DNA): TGTGCCAGCAGTCGTTACCACCTGCGCATGAACACTGAAGCTTTCTTT. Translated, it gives CASSRYHLRMNTEAFF.

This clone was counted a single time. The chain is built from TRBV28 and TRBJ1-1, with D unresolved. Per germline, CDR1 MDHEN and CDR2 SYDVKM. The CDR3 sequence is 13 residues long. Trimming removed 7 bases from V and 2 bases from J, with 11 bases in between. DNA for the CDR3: TGTGCCAGCACTGAGGCCTCTAACACTGAAGCTTTCTTT. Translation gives CASTEASNTEAFF.

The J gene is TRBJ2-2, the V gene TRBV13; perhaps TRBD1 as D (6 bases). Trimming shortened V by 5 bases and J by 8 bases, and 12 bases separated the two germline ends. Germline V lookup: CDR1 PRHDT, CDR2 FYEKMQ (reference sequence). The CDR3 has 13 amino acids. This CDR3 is CASSLHRAGELFF. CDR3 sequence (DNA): TGTGCCAGCAGCCTCCACAGGGCTGGGGAGCTGTTTTTT.